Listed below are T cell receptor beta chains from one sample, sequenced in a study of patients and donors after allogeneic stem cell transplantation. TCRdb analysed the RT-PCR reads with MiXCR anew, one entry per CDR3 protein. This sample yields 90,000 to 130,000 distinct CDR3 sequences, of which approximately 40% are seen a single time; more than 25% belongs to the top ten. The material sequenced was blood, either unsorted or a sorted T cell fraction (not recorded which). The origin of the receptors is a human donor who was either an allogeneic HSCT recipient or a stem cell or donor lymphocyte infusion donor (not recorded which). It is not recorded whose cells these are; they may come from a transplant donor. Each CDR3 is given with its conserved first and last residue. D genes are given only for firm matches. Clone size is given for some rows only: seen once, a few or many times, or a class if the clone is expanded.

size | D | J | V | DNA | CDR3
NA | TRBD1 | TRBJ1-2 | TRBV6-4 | TGTGCCAGCAGTGACTCTACCCGACAGGGGAACTATGGCTACACCTTC | CASSDSTRQGNYGYTF
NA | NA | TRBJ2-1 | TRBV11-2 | TGTGCCAGCAGCTTGGTCCTACCGGGGTTTGAGCAGTTCTTC | CASSLVLPGFEQFF
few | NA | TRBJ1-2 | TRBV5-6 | TGTGCCAGCAGTCGGGGGCAAAGGGGCTACACCTTC | CASSRGQRGYTF
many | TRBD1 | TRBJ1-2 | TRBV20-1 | TGCAGTGCCCCAGGGGGTAAAGACTATGGCTACACCTTC | CSAPGGKDYGYTF
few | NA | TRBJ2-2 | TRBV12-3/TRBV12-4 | TGTGCCAGCAGCCCCGGGACCTACACCGGGGAGCTGTTTTTT | CASSPGTYTGELFF
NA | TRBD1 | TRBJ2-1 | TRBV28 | TGTGCCAGCAGTTTAAGTCCAGGGGGCACCTACAATGAGCAGTTCTTC | CASSLSPGGTYNEQFF
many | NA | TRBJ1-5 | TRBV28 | TGTGCCAGCAGTCTGCCGAGGGATCAGCCCCAGCATTTT | CASSLPRDQPQHF
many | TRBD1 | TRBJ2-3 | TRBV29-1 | TGCAGCGTTGGAAGCACAGGGGGCTGGACAGATACGCAGTATTTT | CSVGSTGGWTDTQYF
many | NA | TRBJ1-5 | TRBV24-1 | TGTGCCACCAGTGAGGCGACAGGTATAGCCCAGCATTTT | CATSEATGIAQHF
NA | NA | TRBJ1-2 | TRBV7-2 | TGTGCCAGCAGTAGGCCGGGGACGAACTATGGCTACACCTTC | CASSRPGTNYGYTF
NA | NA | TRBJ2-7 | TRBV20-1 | TGCAGTGCTAGGAAGGGACCGCTCCCCTACGAGCAGTACTTC | CSARKGPLPYEQYF
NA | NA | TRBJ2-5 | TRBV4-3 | TGCGCCAGCAGCCAAGATCGGGGGAGACAGACCCAGTACTTC | CASSQDRGRQTQYF
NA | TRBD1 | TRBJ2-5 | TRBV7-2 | TGTGCCAGCAGACAACGGGACAGTGAGACCCAGTACTTC | CASRQRDSETQYF
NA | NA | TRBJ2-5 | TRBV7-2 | TGTGCCAGCAGCCCCTACGGGCCTCAAGAGACCCAGTACTTC | CASSPYGPQETQYF
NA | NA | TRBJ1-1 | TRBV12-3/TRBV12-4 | TGTGCCAGCAGTTTAACTGAGGGACTGCCCCACACTGAAGCTTTCTTT | CASSLTEGLPHTEAFF
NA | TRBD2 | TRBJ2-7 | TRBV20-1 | TGCAGTGCCGACTCCGCCGCGGGACTACCCTACGAGCAGTACTTC | CSADSAAGLPYEQYF
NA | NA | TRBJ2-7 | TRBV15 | TGTGCCACCAGCAGGGAAGCTTGGGAAGAGCAGTACTTC | CATSREAWEEQYF
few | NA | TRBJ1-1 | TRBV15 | TGTGCCACCAGCAGAAGTGGGGACCATGAAGCTTTCTTT | CATSRSGDHEAFF
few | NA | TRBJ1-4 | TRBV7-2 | TGTGCCAGCAGCCCCCGTGGATGGGCCCTAGGTGAAAAACTGTTTTTT | CASSPRGWALGEKLFF
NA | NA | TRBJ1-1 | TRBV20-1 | TGCAGTGCTAGTTCCAGGAACACTGAAGCTTTCTTT | CSASSRNTEAFF
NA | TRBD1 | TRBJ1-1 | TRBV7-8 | TGTGCCACCAACCGGGACAGGGGGAACACTGAAGCTTTCTTT | CATNRDRGNTEAFF
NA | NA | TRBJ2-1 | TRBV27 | TGTGCCAGCAGTTACCAGTTCTTC | CASSYQFF
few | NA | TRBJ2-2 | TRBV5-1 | TGCGCCAGCAGCTTGGCGCGGCAGGGGAGGACCGGGGAGCTGTTTTTT | CASSLARQGRTGELFF
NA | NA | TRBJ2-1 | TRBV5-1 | TGCGCCAGCAGCTTGGGGGGAGGAGGCTATGAGCAGTTCTTC | CASSLGGGGYEQFF
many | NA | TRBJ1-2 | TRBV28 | TGTGCCAGCAGTCTCGGGGGGGCGCCGAATGGCTACACCTTC | CASSLGGAPNGYTF
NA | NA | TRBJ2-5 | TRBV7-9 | TGTGCCAGCAGCTTCAACTGGTTCGGGAGAAGTGTGGAGACCCAGTACTTC | CASSFNWFGRSVETQYF
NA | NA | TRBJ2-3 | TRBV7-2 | TGTGCCAGCGAGGGGGATACGCAGTATTTT | CASEGDTQYF
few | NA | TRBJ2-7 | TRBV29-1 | TGCAGCGCCCTGGCGGGACTCTCCTACGAGCAGTACTTC | CSALAGLSYEQYF
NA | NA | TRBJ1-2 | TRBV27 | TGTGCCAGCAGTACCGGTCAGATTCCCTATTCTGGAAGCTATGGCTACACCTTC | CASSTGQIPYSGSYGYTF
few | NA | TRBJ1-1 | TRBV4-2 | TGTGCCAGCAGCCAAGATCGAATCACTGAAGCTTTCTTT | CASSQDRITEAFF
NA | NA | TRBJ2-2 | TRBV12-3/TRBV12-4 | TGTGCCAGCAGTTTACGGGGCGGGGAGCTGTTTTTT | CASSLRGGELFF
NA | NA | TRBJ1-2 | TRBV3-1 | TGTGCCAGCAGCCAGGGCTACGGGGGCCCGGGAGGCTACACCTTC | CASSQGYGGPGGYTF
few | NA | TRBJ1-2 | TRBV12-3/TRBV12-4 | TGTGCCAGCAGTTTGCCGTTTCGGGACGGGGAGAACTATGGCTACACCTTC | CASSLPFRDGENYGYTF
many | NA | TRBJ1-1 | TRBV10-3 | TGTGCCATCAGTGAGTCGCAGACACTGAACACTGAAGCTTTCTTT | CAISESQTLNTEAFF
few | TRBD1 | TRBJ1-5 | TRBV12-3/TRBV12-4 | TGTGCCAGCAGAACCGGACAGGGGCGCAATCAGCCCCAGCATTTT | CASRTGQGRNQPQHF
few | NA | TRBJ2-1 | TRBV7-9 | TGTGCCAGCAGTACGGGCCAACGGGGGCAGTTCTTC | CASSTGQRGQFF
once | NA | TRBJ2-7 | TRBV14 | TGTGCCAGCAGCCAAGATTTCGACCCCCGAGGGCAATACGAGCAGTACTTC | CASSQDFDPRGQYEQYF
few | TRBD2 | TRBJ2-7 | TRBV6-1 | TGTGCCAGCAATAGACTAGCGGGAAACTACGAGCAGTACTTC | CASNRLAGNYEQYF
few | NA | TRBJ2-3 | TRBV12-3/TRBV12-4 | TGTGCCAGCAGTTCGGGGGCCACTATAGATACGCAGTATTTT | CASSSGATIDTQYF
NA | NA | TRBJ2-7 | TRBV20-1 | TGCAGTGCTAGAGGCGGGATACTCAATAAGCAGTACTTC | CSARGGILNKQYF
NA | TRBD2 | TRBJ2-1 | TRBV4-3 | TGCGCCAGCAGCCAAGATTCTCGACTAGCGGCCTACAATGAGCAGTTCTTC | CASSQDSRLAAYNEQFF
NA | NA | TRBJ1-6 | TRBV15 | TGTGCCACCAGCAGAGATCGGTCACCCCTCCACTTT | CATSRDRSPLHF
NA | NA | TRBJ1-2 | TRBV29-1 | TGCAGCGTTGTAGGGACGGCGGATGGCTACACCTTC | CSVVGTADGYTF
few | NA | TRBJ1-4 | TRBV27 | TGTGCCAGCCGCAGGTGGGGGGGAGGTAATGAAAAACTGTTTTTT | CASRRWGGGNEKLFF
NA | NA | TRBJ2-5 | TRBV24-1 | TGTGCCACCAGTGATTTGCGTGGGGGACAAGAGACCCAGTACTTC | CATSDLRGGQETQYF
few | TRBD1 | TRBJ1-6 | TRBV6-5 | TGTGCCAGCAGCGTGACAGGGGCCTATAATTCACCCCTCCACTTT | CASSVTGAYNSPLHF
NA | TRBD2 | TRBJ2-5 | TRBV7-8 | TGTGCCAGCAGCTATTTCGCGGGAGTAAAGACCCAGTACTTC | CASSYFAGVKTQYF
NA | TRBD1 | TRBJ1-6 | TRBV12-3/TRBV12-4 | TGTGCCAGCAGCTCGGGGGACAGGGTCTCACCCCTCCACTTT | CASSSGDRVSPLHF
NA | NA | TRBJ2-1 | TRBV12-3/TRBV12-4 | TGTGCCAGCAGCCCGAGCCAAAATGAGCAGTTCTTC | CASSPSQNEQFF
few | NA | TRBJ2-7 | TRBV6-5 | TGTGCCAGCAGGAGCCAGGGATACGAGCAGTACTTC | CASRSQGYEQYF
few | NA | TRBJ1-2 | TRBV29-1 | TGCAGCGTTGAGAGATCGGGGCCCCCCTATGGCTACACCTTC | CSVERSGPPYGYTF
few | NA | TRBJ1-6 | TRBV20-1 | TGCAGTGCTAGAAAACGGGATAATTCACCCCTCCACTTT | CSARKRDNSPLHF